Shown below are 27 T cell receptor beta chains from a single sample sequenced in a study of identical twins. One entry per CDR3 protein results from TCRdb running MiXCR on the 5' RACE reads. The repertoire includes about 690,000 distinct CDR3 sequences, approximately 6.1% of them detected once, and about 2% sits in the top ten. Source material: naive T cells sorted from blood. The receptors derive from a man aged 18 to 30 in good health.

The chain is built from TRBV6-1 and TRBJ2-7; weak D call: TRBD1 (6 bases). Germline V gene lookup returns CDR1 MNHNS and CDR2 SASEGT. The CDR3 is 14 residues long. Trimming removed 5 bases at V and 3 bases at J, with 14 bases between. CDR3 residues: CASSRRDTNYEQYF. The CDR3 nucleotides read TGTGCCAGCAGTCGCCGGGACACGAACTACGAGCAGTACTTC.

This clonotype was found many times. The gene calls are TRBV20-1 and TRBJ2-1, with D maybe TRBD2 (6 bases). V gave up 2 bases and J gave up 1 base, with 9 bases separating them. From germline, CDR1 is DFQATT and CDR2 SNEGSKA (reference sequence). The CDR3 is 14 amino acids. Written as DNA, the CDR3 is TGCAGTGCTAGACGGGGGACTTCCTACAATGAGCAGTTCTTC. It encodes CSARRGTSYNEQFF.

This clonotype came up a few times. The V and J genes are TRBV5-5 and TRBJ2-7; 8 bases match TRBD1. Germline CDR1 reads SGHKS; CDR2 reads YYEKEE (reference sequence). The J segment lost 4 bases and the V segment lost 1 base, leaving 7 bases of the junction unmatched. This CDR3 has 15 amino acids. The CDR3 coding sequence is TGTGCCAGCAGCTTGTTTTTGACAGGGGAGTACGAGCAGTACTTC. As protein: CASSLFLTGEYEQYF. Full variable domain (rest looked up from reference TRBV5-5 and TRBJ2-7): DAGVTQSPTHLIKTRGQQVTLRCSPISGHKSVSWYQQVLGQGPQFIFQYYEKEERGRGNFPDRFSARQFPNYSSELNVNALLLGDSALYLCASSLFLTGEYEQYFGPGTRLTVT.

The chain carries TRBV19 and TRBJ2-1; possible D gene TRBD2, 6 bases. Per germline, CDR1 LNHDA and CDR2 SQIVND (reference sequence). The germline V and J ends were trimmed by 5 bases and 4 bases, with 9 bases remaining between them. The CDR3 sequence is 13 residues long. CDR3 residues: CASSWGVYNEQFF. The DNA for the CDR3 is TGTGCCAGTAGTTGGGGGGTTTACAATGAGCAGTTCTTC.

This clonotype has a count of ten or more. The rearrangement uses TRBV9 and TRBJ2-2, with TRBD2 identical over 9 bases. CDR3 length: 16 amino acids. Germline-derived CDR1 and CDR2 are SGDLS and YYNGEE. The V and J ends lost 2 bases and 7 bases, in that order; junction bases with no gene match: 9. CDR3 sequence reads: CASSVHSGSIIGELFF. The CDR3 DNA reads TGTGCCAGCAGCGTCCATAGCGGGAGCATTATCGGGGAGCTGTTTTTT.

V gene TRBV24-1 combines with J gene TRBJ2-6, with D possibly TRBD2 on 6 matching bases. Trimming pared 5 bases from V and 2 bases from J, leaving 21 bases between. The CDR3 contains 19 residues. The germline CDR1 and CDR2 sequences are KGHDR and SFDVKD. The CDR3 region is CATSATIQGGQTGANVLTF. The CDR3 nucleotides read TGTGCCACCAGTGCGACCATCCAGGGAGGCCAAACTGGGGCCAACGTCCTGACTTTC.

This clonotype was observed many times. This rearrangement joins TRBV27 to TRBJ1-2, with a possible D match to TRBD1 (6 bases). CDR1 and CDR2 from the germline V gene are MNHEY and SMNVEV (reference sequence). There are 13 residues in the CDR3. The ends were cut back, 3 bases at V and 6 bases at J, with 11 bases in the middle. In DNA form, the CDR3 reads TGTGCCAGCAGTTTGGGGGCGATGGATGGCTACACCTTC. Its translation is CASSLGAMDGYTF.

This clonotype was detected ten times or more. The chain carries TRBV20-1 and TRBJ2-4, with D uncertain. The CDR3 totals 14 residues. Germline V gene lookup returns CDR1 DFQATT and CDR2 SNEGSKA (reference sequence). For the CDR3, the DNA is TGCAGCGGAATTGAGGAGATGGCCAAAAACATTCAGTACTTC. This translates into CSGIEEMAKNIQYF.

This clonotype was detected only a few times. Written as DNA, the CDR3 is TGTGCCAGCAGTGAACGTCCGGTATACGAGCAGTACGTC. It codes for CASSERPVYEQYV. The chain carries TRBV6-1 and TRBJ2-7, with D unclear. V was cut by 2 bases and J by 4 bases, with 9 bases left in between. The CDR3 sequence is 13 residues long. In germline, CDR1 is MNHNS, CDR2 SASEGT.

The J gene is TRBJ1-4, the V gene TRBV12-3 or TRBV12-4; D uncertain. The V end was cut by 6 bases, the J end by 6 bases, with 8 bases between. CDR3 length equals 12 residues. The CDR3 region has the DNA TGTGCCAGCAGGGGCCGTGATGAAAAACTGTTTTTT. The encoded protein is CASRGRDEKLFF.

This clonotype was observed a handful of times. V usage is TRBV3-1 and J usage is TRBJ2-1; D is possibly TRBD2 (5 bases). Germline V gene data show CDR1 as LGHDT and CDR2 as YNNKEL (reference sequence). The CDR3 contains 15 residues. Deletions cut 4 bases from V and 5 bases from J, with 15 bases between. DNA of the CDR3: TGTGCCAGCAGCCTTGTCCAGCGGAGGAACAATGAGCAGTTCTTC. Its protein product is CASSLVQRRNNEQFF.

V is TRBV7-9 and J is TRBJ2-7; possible D gene TRBD1, 6 bases. V lost 3 bases and J 6 bases, leaving 15 bases between the germline ends. CDR1 is SEHNR and CDR2 is FQNEAQ in the germline V gene (reference sequence). This CDR3 comprises 14 residues. DNA of the CDR3: TGTGCCAGCAGCTTTCCAGGGGACCTGGGCGAGCAGTACTTC. This encodes CASSFPGDLGEQYF.

The table lists this clonotype with many counts. The chain recombines TRBV11-1 with TRBJ1-6; unclear D gene. Germline lookup yields CDR1 SGHAT and CDR2 FQDESV (reference sequence). This CDR3 comprises 12 residues. The V and J ends lost 2 bases and 12 bases respectively, with 8 bases between them. This CDR3 is CASSLSGEPLHF. Here the CDR3 DNA reads TGTGCCAGCAGCTTAAGTGGAGAACCCCTCCACTTT.

This clonotype showed up just a few times. The chain is built from TRBV20-1 and TRBJ2-1; 7 bases are a match to TRBD1. This CDR3 has 15 amino acids. V lost 0 bases to trimming and J lost 7 bases; unmatched junction nucleotides: 9. Germline V gene lookup returns CDR1 DFQATT and CDR2 SNEGSKA (reference sequence). CDR3 sequence: CSARETGTQRNEQFF. The CDR3, as DNA: TGCAGTGCTAGAGAGACAGGGACCCAGAGAAATGAGCAGTTCTTC.

The chain carries TRBV12-5 and TRBJ2-3; tentative D call: TRBD2 (6 bases). Between the trimmed V and J ends, which lost 6 bases and 6 bases, there was a span of 10 bases. The CDR3 has 12 residues. In germline, CDR1 is LGHNT, CDR2 FRNRAP. This CDR3 is CASGREMDTQYF. DNA of the CDR3: TGTGCTAGTGGCCGGGAGATGGATACGCAGTATTTT.

This clonotype was counted at least ten times. The chain recombines TRBV9 with TRBJ1-1, with unresolved D. The CDR3 spans 14 residues. V lost 4 bases and J 3 bases, leaving 13 bases between the germline ends. The germline V gene encodes CDR1 SGDLS and CDR2 YYNGEE. The CDR3 loop is CASSYKARDTEAFF. The CDR3 nucleotides are TGTGCCAGCAGCTACAAGGCAAGGGACACTGAAGCTTTCTTT.

V gene TRBV3-1 combines with J gene TRBJ2-5; 10 positions agree with TRBD2. The germline gives CDR1 LGHDT, CDR2 YNNKEL (reference sequence). The CDR3 is 15 residues long. Unmatched junction bases numbered 7, after V lost 4 bases and J lost 5 bases. CDR3 nucleotide sequence: TGTGCCAGCAGCCGACCTAGCGGGAGTGTGGAGACCCAGTACTTC. This sequence encodes CASSRPSGSVETQYF.

Notes on this clonotype: A clone one base away is much larger, so this may be a read error. This CDR3 reads CANSPGTDSTDTQYF. The CDR3 nucleotides read TGCGCCAACAGCCCGGGGACGGACAGCACAGATACGCAGTATTTT. The V call is TRBV5-1, the J call TRBJ2-3, with D possibly called TRBD1 or TRBD2 (5 bases each). Germline-derived CDR1 and CDR2 are SGHRS and YFSETQ. This CDR3 is built from 15 residues.

This clonotype was seen many times. This chain's CDR3 is CASSQAAGQGSSEQFF. The CDR3 region has the DNA TGTGCCAGCAGCCAAGCGGCGGGACAGGGGAGTTCTGAGCAGTTCTTC. V gene TRBV3-1 combines with J gene TRBJ2-1, with TRBD1 identical over 10 bases. The CDR3 loop spans 16 amino acids. J gave up 9 bases and V 1 base, and 9 bases lay outside the gene matches. CDR1 is LGHDT and CDR2 is YNNKEL in the germline V gene (reference sequence).

This chain links TRBV6-2 or TRBV6-3 with TRBJ2-7; 12 nucleotides agree with TRBD2. Per the germline V gene, CDR1 is MNHEY and CDR2 is SVGEGT. The V and J ends lost 4 bases and 6 bases, in that order; junction bases with no gene match: 7. CDR3 length equals 15 residues. The CDR3 coding sequence is TGTGCCAGCAGTTCAAGACTAGCGGGAGTCCGCGAGCAGTACTTC. This gives the protein CASSSRLAGVREQYF.

This chain connects TRBV6-5 to TRBJ2-7, with 8 bases matching TRBD1. J gave up 0 bases and V 2 bases, and 9 bases lay outside the gene matches. This CDR3 contains 17 residues. The germline V gene has CDR1 MNHEY and CDR2 SVGAGI. Here the CDR3 reads CASSYPLQGAGSYEQYF. Here the CDR3 DNA reads TGTGCCAGCAGTTACCCCCTTCAGGGGGCCGGCTCCTACGAGCAGTACTTC.

The rearrangement links TRBV7-9 to TRBJ2-3; no firm D call. Deletions cut 4 bases from V and 3 bases from J, with 17 bases between. This CDR3 has 16 amino acids. Germline CDR1 and CDR2: SEHNR and FQNEAQ (reference sequence). The CDR3 DNA reads TGTGCCAGCAGCTACTGGGGTCAGAAGTTAACAGATACGCAGTATTTT. Protein product: CASSYWGQKLTDTQYF.

The V call is TRBV19, the J call TRBJ2-6; D is unresolved. Germline CDR1 reads LNHDA; CDR2 reads SQIVND (reference sequence). Trimming left V 2 bases short and J 0 bases short, with 8 bases between. CDR3 size: 16 residues. In nucleotides, the CDR3 is TGTGCCAGTAGTATATCGTCCGGCTCTGGGGCCAACGTCCTGACTTTC. The encoded protein is CASSISSGSGANVLTF.

This clonotype has at least ten counts. The V and J genes are TRBV20-1 and TRBJ2-3; D perhaps matches TRBD1 (5 bases). Per the germline V gene, CDR1 is DFQATT and CDR2 is SNEGSKA (reference sequence). The CDR3 has 13 residues. Trimming shortened V by 7 bases and J by 1 base, and 12 bases separated the two germline ends. This chain's CDR3 is CSVSDTGTDTQYF. In DNA form, the CDR3 reads TGCAGTGTTTCGGACACTGGCACAGATACGCAGTATTTT.

This clonotype was found many times. The chain couples TRBV7-9 to TRBJ2-3; 13 bases line up with TRBD2. CDR3 length equals 16 residues. Germline assignment: CDR1 SEHNR and CDR2 FQNEAQ (reference sequence). J lost 6 bases, V lost 5 bases, and 8 bases had no gene match. In DNA, the CDR3 is TGTGCCAGCAGCGCTAGAGGACTAGCGGGAGTTGATACGCAGTATTTT. It encodes CASSARGLAGVDTQYF.

This clonotype was found many times. The rearrangement uses TRBV3-1 and TRBJ1-5; the D is unclear. V was pared by 2 bases and J by 1 base, with 3 bases between. The germline V gene encodes CDR1 LGHDT and CDR2 YNNKEL (reference sequence). The CDR3 has 13 amino acids. DNA for the CDR3: TGTGCCAGCAGCCAAATGAGCAATCAGCCCCAGCATTTT. It specifies CASSQMSNQPQHF.

At least ten counts were recorded for this clonotype. The CDR3 nucleotides read TGCGCCAGCGCCCCGGGACTAGCGACCCATGAGCAGTTCTTC. Protein sequence: CASAPGLATHEQFF. This sequence joins TRBV5-1 and TRBJ2-1; 10 bases are a match to TRBD2. Germline values: CDR1 SGHRS, CDR2 YFSETQ. This CDR3 has 14 residues. J lost 8 bases, V lost 7 bases, and 9 bases had no gene match.